This TCR beta chain was obtained from a study of OX40 agonist ivuxolimab in advanced cancers. Data came from immunoSEQ multiplex PCR; TCRdb stores just in-frame clones and leaves some out. The sample carries around 94,000 clones, around 90% recorded once. There are 19 residues in the CDR3. Germline CDR1 is ENHRY and CDR2 is SYGVKD. Trimming removed 6 bases from V and 0 bases from J; junction bases left unmatched: 11. The receptor's source is an adult with an advanced solid tumor such as melanoma, head and neck, liver or kidney cancer. Sequenced here: CD4+ or CD8+ T cells sorted from blood, sampled in a trial of the OX40 agonist ivuxolimab. V gene TRBV10-3 combines with J gene TRBJ2-2, with 12 bases that match TRBD2. This CDR3 is CAISRRGLAGQSNTGELFF. CDR3 sequence (DNA): TGTGCCATCAGCCGTCGGGGACTAGCGGGCCAATCGAACACCGGGGAGCTGTTTTTT.